The 3 T cell receptor beta chains below all came from one sample that was sequenced in a study of blood T cell repertoires in COVID-19. TCRdb keeps only in-frame clones here, not all; method: immunoSEQ multiplex PCR. The sample carries tens of thousands of clones, less than 90% recorded once. Input material: peripheral blood. Receptors were obtained from a man in his 60s with active or convalescent COVID-19.

The genes are TRBV5-1 and TRBJ2-5, with 7 bases identical to TRBD1. This CDR3 has 15 amino acids. The trim removed 4 bases at V and 4 bases at J, leaving 10 bases unmatched. Germline lookup yields CDR1 SGHRS and CDR2 YFSETQ. The CDR3 DNA reads TGCGCCAGCAGCCGCCTAGGGGGCGCATCAGAGACCCAGTACTTC. It yields the protein CASSRLGGASETQYF.

The V call is TRBV5-4, the J call TRBJ1-1, with TRBD1 matching over 7 bases. V gave up 4 bases and J gave up 8 bases; unmatched junction bases: 11. CDR1 is SGHNT and CDR2 is YYREEE in the germline V gene (reference sequence). This CDR3 comprises 14 residues. The CDR3 DNA reads TGTGCCAGCAGCACTGCCAACGGAGGGGGCGAAGCTTTCTTT. This codes for CASSTANGGGEAFF.

This clone was detected a few times. The chain links TRBV3-1 (or the pseudogene TRBV3-2) to TRBJ2-1; 9 positions agree with TRBD2. J was trimmed by 4 bases and V by 2 bases; bases with no gene match: 9. Germline CDR1 LGHDT, CDR2 YNNKEL (reference sequence). The CDR3 sequence is 17 residues long. CDR3 amino acids: CASSQKAGLAGYNEQFF. The CDR3 coding sequence is TGTGCCAGCAGCCAAAAAGCGGGCCTAGCGGGGTACAATGAGCAGTTCTTC.